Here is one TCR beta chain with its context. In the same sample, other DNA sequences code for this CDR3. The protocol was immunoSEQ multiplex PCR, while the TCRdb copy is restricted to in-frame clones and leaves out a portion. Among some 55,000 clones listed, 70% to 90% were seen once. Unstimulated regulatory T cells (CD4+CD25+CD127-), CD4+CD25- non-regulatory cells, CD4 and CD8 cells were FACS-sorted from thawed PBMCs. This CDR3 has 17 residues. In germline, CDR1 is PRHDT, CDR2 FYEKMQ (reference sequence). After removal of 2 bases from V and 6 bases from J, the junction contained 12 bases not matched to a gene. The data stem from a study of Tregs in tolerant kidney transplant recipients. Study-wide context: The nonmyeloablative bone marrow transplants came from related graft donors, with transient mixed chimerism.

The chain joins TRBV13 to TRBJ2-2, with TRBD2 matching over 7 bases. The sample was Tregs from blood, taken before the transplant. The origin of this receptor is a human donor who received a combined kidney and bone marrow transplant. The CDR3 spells CASSLNLRLAGAGELFF. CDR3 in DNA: TGTGCCAGCAGCTTAAATCTTAGGCTGGCGGGAGCCGGGGAGCTGTTTTTT.